This TCR beta chain was sequenced for a study of T cells in Graves' hyperthyroidism and ophthalmopathy. Findings and caveats of the study: Ophthalmopathy stood apart from stable hyperthyroidism in a 13 V-J model. In blood, most of the thyroid clonotypes expanded above 0.001 were also present.

TCR beta CDR3 region amplification was performed from RNA transcripts. In the first-round RT-PCR of the TCR CDR3, the HTBI primer set was used. One entry per CDR3 protein results from TCRdb running MiXCR on the multiplex PCR reads. The sample yields over 500,000 distinct CDR3 sequences, around 50% seen once. CDR1 and CDR2 from the germline V gene are SQVTM and ANQGSEA. The V segment lost 7 bases and the J segment 7 bases; nucleotides outside the gene matches: 11. This CDR3 spans 13 amino acids. Of note for this clonotype: The antigen is undetermined.

Exclusion of patients followed from uncontrolled infection, other autoimmune disease, pregnancy or lactation. The J gene is TRBJ2-7, the V gene TRBV29-1, with 9 bases aligning to TRBD1. The TCR comes from an adult woman with Graves' disease, either hyperthyroidism or ophthalmopathy (not recorded which). Material for sequencing was peripheral blood or thyroid tissue (not recorded which). The DNA of the CDR3 is TGCAGCGGGGGACAGGGATCCTACAATGAGCAGTACTTC. This sequence encodes CSGGQGSYNEQYF.